The clone carrying this T cell receptor beta chain was detected ten times or more. As yet, its antigen is unknown. General observations from the study: Tumor memory CD4+ T cell TCR gene usage was found to cluster with blood and lymph node memory CD4+ cells and with lymph node naive CD4+ cells. Tumor Tregs overlapped most with tumor, then blood, naive CD4+ cells.

V lost 4 bases, J lost 3 bases, and 4 bases stayed unmatched. CDR1 SGHRS and CDR2 YFSETQ come from the germline V gene. This CDR3 is 13 amino acids long. Cells sorted as Tregs were CD4+, CD25+ and CD127-/low. TCRdb reprocessed the 5' RACE reads via MiXCR and lists one record per CDR3 protein. The data contain 40,000 to 55,000 distinct CDR3 sequences, 20% to 25% of them singletons. The receptor was derived from a female donor with breast cancer. The chain has TRBV5-1 and TRBJ2-7, with TRBD1 identical over 7 bases. Sequencing was carried out using Tregs sorted from a lymph node. CDR3 in amino acids: CASSHRDSYEQYF. CDR3 nucleotides: TGCGCCAGCAGCCACCGGGACAGCTACGAGCAGTACTTC.